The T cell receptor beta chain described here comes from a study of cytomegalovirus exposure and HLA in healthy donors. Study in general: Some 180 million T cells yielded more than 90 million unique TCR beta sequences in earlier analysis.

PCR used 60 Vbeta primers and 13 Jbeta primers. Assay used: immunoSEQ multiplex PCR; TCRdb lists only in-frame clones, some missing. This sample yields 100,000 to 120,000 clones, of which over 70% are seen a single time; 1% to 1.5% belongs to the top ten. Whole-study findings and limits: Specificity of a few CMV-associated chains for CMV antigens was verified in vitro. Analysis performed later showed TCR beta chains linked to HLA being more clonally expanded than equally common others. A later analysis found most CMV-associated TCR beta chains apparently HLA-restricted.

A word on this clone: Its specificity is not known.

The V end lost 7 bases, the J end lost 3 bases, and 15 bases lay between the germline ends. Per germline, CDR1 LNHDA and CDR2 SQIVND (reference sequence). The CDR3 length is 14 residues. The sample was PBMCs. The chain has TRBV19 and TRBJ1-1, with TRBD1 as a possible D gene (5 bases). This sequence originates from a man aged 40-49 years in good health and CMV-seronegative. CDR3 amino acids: CASTTRVGDTEAFF. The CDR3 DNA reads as TGTGCCAGTACTACCAGGGTTGGGGACACTGAAGCTTTCTTT.